The entry that follows covers one TCR beta chain sequence. An end of the junction differs from the germline gene, which may be a read error. This sample was included in a study of blood T cell repertoires in COVID-19. Study overall: The United States, Italy and Spain supplied acute and convalescent COVID-19 samples. PBMCs, B-cell-depleted T cells, or T cells provided the cDNA or gDNA that made up the material.

Generated by immunoSEQ multiplex PCR, the TCRdb table keeps only in-frame clones and is missing some. The sample shows around 26,000 clones, more than 75% of them seen only once. The CDR3 runs 11 residues. The origin of this receptor is a human donor in a cohort sampled during active COVID-19. The V gene is TRBV12-3 or TRBV12-4, the J gene TRBJ1-2, with a tentative D call TRBD1 (5 bases). Sequenced sample: peripheral blood. In DNA form, the CDR3 reads TGTGCCAGCAGTTCAAGACAGCACCTCTCCTTC. Protein: CASSSRQHLSF.